This entry is about one T cell receptor (beta chain). Its target antigen remains unknown. Base qualities are not at hand, and no much larger clone is one base apart. The sample is drawn from a study of cytomegalovirus exposure and HLA in healthy donors (dated by TCRdb to about 2017). About the full investigation: An earlier analysis of several hundred of the donors reported 276 Gb of sequence data and approximately 120 million unique TCR beta sequences obtained from roughly 180 million T cells. A later analysis re-examined previously published TCR beta repertoires from 600 to 700 donors and added high-resolution HLA genotyping to investigate patterns of TCR occurrence. To decide whether each TCR beta V gene segment behaved as functional or pseudogenic, an earlier analysis of some 570 of the donors relied on high-throughput TCR beta sequencing. To predict cytomegalovirus infection status, the study brought together high-throughput TCR immunosequencing, statistical association of individual TCRs with disease status, and machine learning. A later genetic analysis took genome-wide SNP genotypes for about 55% of the 666 donors and used that subset as a discovery cohort. An early release that covered more than 550 HLA-typed donors contained about 300 gigabases of sequencing data and 65 million to 100 million unique TCR sequences. Alongside the repertoire data, information on donor age, sex, ethnicity and CMV serostatus was compiled. Of the approximately 400 genotyped donors, less than 85% were placed in the genetic ancestry cluster associated with self-reported Caucasian donors. The number of donors typed differed by locus, with 629-630 for A, B, C, DRB1 and DQB1, roughly 550 for DQA1, some 570 for DPA1, and about 450 for DPB1. Because of strong linkage in the cohort, roughly five DR-DQ haplotypes were treated as single units for association and clustering. Rather than using new phenotypic data, the later analysis identified candidate immune exposures from TCR beta sequences and from how often those sequences occurred across donors. The aim of the study was to test whether cataloging public T cell receptors could identify signatures of past pathogen exposure. Both class I and class II loci were covered by HLA typing, at four-digit resolution. Among 398 genotyped donors of the cohort, an average of roughly 230,000 unique TCR beta nucleotide sequences was sequenced per donor, of which about 18% were non-productive. In addition to the first cohort of approximately 650 subjects, a separate validation cohort of 100 to 150 different subjects was used. All discovery cohort repertoires had been generated on a single sequencing platform. Using immunosequencing, the study profiled T cell repertoires from some 670 subjects and related those repertoires to cytomegalovirus serostatus.

Including cysteine and phenylalanine, the CDR3 has 14 amino acids. The entry retains the CDR3 DNA only, 42 bases that are in frame from base 1. Via the germline V gene, CDR1 is SGHAT and CDR2 FQNNGV. Trimming costs V 1 base and J 3 bases, and their ends lie 10 bases apart. Receptor amplification or capture employed the immunoSEQ multiplex PCR assay. The multiplex PCR relied on a mix of 60 forward primers for TCR Vbeta segments and 13 reverse primers for TCR Jbeta segments. The CDR3 region of rearranged TCR beta genes was amplified from genomic DNA by a multiplex PCR assay. Amplified TCR beta libraries were sequenced as 87-base-pair reads on the Illumina HiSeq System. Per the authors' processing: Across the roughly 700 repertoires, a later analysis counted tens of millions of unique TCR beta chains, 9 million to 14 million of which were shared by at least two donors. Raw reads were error-corrected and collapsed into unique sequences by a nearest-neighbor algorithm in which closely related sequences were merged to remove PCR and sequencing errors. To assign V, D and J gene segments, CDR3 sequences were aligned to IMGT reference sequences. Each retained sequence needed at least a six-nucleotide match to both a V gene segment and a J gene segment. A rearrangement counted as productive if the CDR3 had no stop codons and remained in frame with V and J, and every other rearrangement counted as non-productive. Following IMGT convention, CDR3 was defined as the stretch from the second conserved V-encoded cysteine up to the conserved J-encoded phenylalanine. Sequences without an unambiguous match to a single V gene segment were excluded from the earlier analysis of about 600 of the donors. In an earlier analysis of some 590 of the donors, a V segment was called functional when productive rearrangements were above 56.7%, and segregating when the standard deviation between donors exceeded 5%. A statistical classification framework was developed to diagnose cytomegalovirus status using the catalog of TCR beta chain sequences. In a later analysis, V and J genes were assigned by comparing TCR nucleotide sequences against IMGT/GENE-DB human TR gene sequences. In a later analysis, CDR3 sequences and most-parsimonious VDJ recombination scenarios were assigned using the TCRdist pipeline. In a later analysis, each TCR beta chain was defined by its CDR3 amino acid sequence together with its V-gene family, and reads without a unique V-gene family were excluded. To address suspected cross-contamination and a sequencing artifact, a later analysis removed around 600 highly shared, low-generation-probability nucleotide sequences. In a later analysis, a clonal expansion index for each public chain was calculated from normalized within-repertoire ranks of inferred template counts. Generation probabilities in a later analysis came from a VDJ recombination model fitted to out-of-frame rearrangements, and those results were checked against IGoR. In a later analysis, TCR-TCR, TCR-HLA and TCR-CMV co-occurrence was scored with hypergeometric tests, and a repertoire-size bias correction was applied to TCR pairs. False discovery rates were estimated in a later analysis by permuting HLA or CMV assignments 20 times. In a later analysis, co-occurring TCRs were grouped using DBSCAN, and TCRdist sequence similarity was added for clustering within HLA-allele-positive subsets. Repertoires with fewer than 30,000 or more than 120,000 public chains were left out of co-occurrence clustering, as were about 5 repertoires with anomalous nucleotide sharing. This is the immuneACCESS table as TCRdb keeps it, with only in-frame sequences that have V and J called. A part of the clones is gone; compared with another copy, unresolved V genes explain less than half, and the rest is unexplained. V and J calls and clone size are as listed in that table; D and trimming were resolved from the DNA. The sample table holds 100,000 to 120,000 clones, of which under 85% were seen once. The ten biggest clones cover approximately 6.1% of the sample.

The cohort consisted of 600 or so healthy bone marrow donors. At the time of sampling, all cohort members were nominally healthy, though unrecorded immune exposures were likely present. The donor tested CMV seronegative and was one of the 352 seronegative cohort members. A peripheral blood sample was provided by each donor, and peripheral blood mononuclear cells were used for TCR beta sequencing. The Qiagen DNeasy Blood Extraction Kit was used to extract genomic DNA from the blood cell samples. The full study reports these points: In a later analysis, several top co-occurrence clusters were reported to appear linked to parvovirus B19, influenza, CMV and Epstein-Barr virus. A further reported finding was that TCR beta sequences accurately predicted the HLA-A and HLA-B alleles for most subjects in the first cohort. The only immune exposure information available for the cohort was CMV serostatus. Some IMGT-functional V segments, including TRBV6-2 and TRBV6-3, could not be distinguished by the 87-base-pair reads and were therefore excluded. Compared with equally common non-associated chains, HLA-associated TCR beta chains in a later analysis were more clonally expanded and had lower generation probabilities. A later analysis found that most CMV-associated TCR beta chains appeared HLA-restricted, with HLA associations seemingly driven largely by CMV exposure. The study gave a list of over 150 TCR beta chains associated with cytomegalovirus. Broadly in line with IMGT annotations, most TCR beta V segments showed up in productive rearrangements about 87% or about 30% of the time in an earlier analysis of a few hundred of the donors. In vitro tests confirmed that a few of the cytomegalovirus-associated TCR beta chains recognize cytomegalovirus antigens. V-gene and J-gene trimming of TCR beta chains was associated with a missense DCLRE1C variant in a later genetic analysis, and the association was replicated in an independent cohort. Because counts were too low, about 17 rarely observed V segments, including chromosome 9 orphons, were excluded from the earlier analysis of around 640 of the donors. The presence/absence analyses assumed that sequencing depth was roughly uniform across donors, and that assumption may not be true. A later analysis found that TCR association rates varied across HLA loci, with DRB1 alleles showing the most associated TCRs and HLA-C alleles the fewest. Because some donors lacked HLA typing at each locus, the association tests relied only on the typed subset. According to the authors, the approach could potentially be generalized to other disease states and immunological phenotypes. Only TCR beta chains were sequenced in this cohort, and the absence of alpha or paired-chain data limited detectable features. In a later genetic analysis, fewer N-insertions in productive TCRs were reported among donors in an Asian-associated ancestry cluster than the approximately 670-donor mean. A cluster of highly shared sequence variants was judged likely to be a technical artifact of the sequencing pipeline. Correlated functional status among segregating V segments might be attributable to linkage disequilibrium, but an unknown experimental factor could not be ruled out. In both the original and validation cohorts, the classifier was reported to diagnose cytomegalovirus status with high specificity and sensitivity. Assigning TCR associations to individual alleles was difficult when HLA alleles, especially DR and DQ, strongly co-occurred. A later analysis associated 15,000 or so TCR beta sequences with specific HLA alleles at a false discovery rate of 0.05. Across donors, most TCR sequences were observed very rarely, whereas some public TCRs were present in many individuals.

Recombination joined TRBV11-2 with TRBJ2-7, with the D gene call left open. The source of this sequence is a man between 18 and 29 years old in good health and CMV-seronegative. The sequencing sample was made of PBMCs. The base sequence is TGTGCCAGCAGCTTAGGTTACATGGTCTACGAGCAGTACTTC. Translated, this gives CASSLGYMVYEQYF.